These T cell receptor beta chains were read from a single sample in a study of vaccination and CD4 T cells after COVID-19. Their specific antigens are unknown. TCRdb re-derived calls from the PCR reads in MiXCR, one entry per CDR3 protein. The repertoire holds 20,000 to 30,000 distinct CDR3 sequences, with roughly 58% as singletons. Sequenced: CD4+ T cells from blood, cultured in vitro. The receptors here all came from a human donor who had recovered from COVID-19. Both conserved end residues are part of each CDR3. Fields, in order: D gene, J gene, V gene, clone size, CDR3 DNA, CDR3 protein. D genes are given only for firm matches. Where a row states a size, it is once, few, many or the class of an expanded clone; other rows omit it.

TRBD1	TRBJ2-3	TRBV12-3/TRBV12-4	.	TGTGCCAGCAGTCCTGCGGGGACAGGACTTAGCACAGATACGCAGTATTTT	CASSPAGTGLSTDTQYF
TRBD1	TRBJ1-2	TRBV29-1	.	TGCAGCGTTGAGGGGTGGGTAGGGGGCAAGAACTATGGCTACACCTTC	CSVEGWVGGKNYGYTF
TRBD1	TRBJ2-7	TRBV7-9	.	TGTGCCAGCAGCTTAGAAGGGGGTCTCAGGGGGAGACACGAGCAGTACTTC	CASSLEGGLRGRHEQYF
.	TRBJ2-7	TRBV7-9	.	TGTGCCAGCAGCTTAGCGAAAACCTACGAGCAGTACTTC	CASSLAKTYEQYF
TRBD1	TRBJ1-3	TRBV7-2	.	TGTGCCAGCAGAAACACAGGGGCCGGAAACACCATATATTTT	CASRNTGAGNTIYF
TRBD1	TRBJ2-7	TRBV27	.	TGTGCCAGCAGTCCTGCCGGGACAGGGGGCGGCCTTATGCCCCACGAGCAGTACTTC	CASSPAGTGGGLMPHEQYF
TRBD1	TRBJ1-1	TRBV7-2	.	TGTGCCAGCAGCCGGGACAGGGGGACTGAAGCTTTCTTT	CASSRDRGTEAFF
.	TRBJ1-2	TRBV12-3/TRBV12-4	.	TGTGCCAGCAGTTTGGGGCAGGGGAACTATGGCTACACCTTC	CASSLGQGNYGYTF
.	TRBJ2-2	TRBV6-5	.	TGTGCCAGCAGTTACGACGGGGAACGGGCCGGGGAGCTGTTTTTT	CASSYDGERAGELFF
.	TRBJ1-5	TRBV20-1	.	TGCAGTGCCGCCACAGCGGTCCCCGGACAGCCCCAGCATTTT	CSAATAVPGQPQHF
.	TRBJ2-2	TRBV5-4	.	TGTGCCAGCAGCTTGAGGGGGATTGCCACCGGGGAGCTGTTTTTT	CASSLRGIATGELFF
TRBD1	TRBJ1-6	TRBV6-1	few	TGTGCCAGCAGTACAGGGGCGGGATATTCACCCCTCCACTTT	CASSTGAGYSPLHF
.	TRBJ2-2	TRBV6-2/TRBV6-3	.	TGTGCCAGCAGCGAAACACAGCCGAACACCGGGGAGCTGTTTTTT	CASSETQPNTGELFF
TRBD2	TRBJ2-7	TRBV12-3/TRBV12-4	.	TGTGCCAGCAGTTTCATCCTAGCGGGGTACGAGCAGTACTTC	CASSFILAGYEQYF
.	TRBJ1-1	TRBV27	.	TGTGCCAGCAGTTTCTTGGCCAGGGGATTTAACACTGAAGCTTTCTTT	CASSFLARGFNTEAFF
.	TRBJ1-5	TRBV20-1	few	TGCAGTGCTAGAGAGGCAGGGAAGGAGCCCCAGCATTTT	CSAREAGKEPQHF
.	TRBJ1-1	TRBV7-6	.	TGTGCCAGCAGCTTAGCTCTGGAGACAGAAGAAGCTTTCTTT	CASSLALETEEAFF
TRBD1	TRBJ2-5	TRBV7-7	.	TGTGCTAGCAGCGTTGGACAGGGAAAGACCCAGTACTTC	CASSVGQGKTQYF
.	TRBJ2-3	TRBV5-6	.	TGTGCCAGCAGCTCTCCCCTTGGAGGGAGTCATACGCAGTATTTT	CASSSPLGGSHTQYF
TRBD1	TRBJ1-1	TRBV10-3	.	TGTGCCATCAGTGAGACCGGGACAGCTAACACTGAAGCTTTCTTT	CAISETGTANTEAFF
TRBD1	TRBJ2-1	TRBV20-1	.	TGCAGTGCTAGACCCCAGCTCTCGGGACAGGTCTACAATGAGCAGTTCTTC	CSARPQLSGQVYNEQFF
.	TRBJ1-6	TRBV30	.	TGTGCCTGGAGTAACAGTTATAATTCACCCCTCCACTTT	CAWSNSYNSPLHF
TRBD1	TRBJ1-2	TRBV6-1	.	TGTGCCAGCCGAAGGGGACAGGGTACTAACTATGGCTACACCTTC	CASRRGQGTNYGYTF
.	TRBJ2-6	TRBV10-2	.	TGCGCCAGCAGTGAGTCTGGGGCCAACGTCCTGACTTTC	CASSESGANVLTF
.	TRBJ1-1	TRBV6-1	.	TGTGCCAGCAACTCCCCGGCCCGAGGCACTGAAGCTTTCTTT	CASNSPARGTEAFF
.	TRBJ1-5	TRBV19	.	TGTGCCAGTAGTATAGGGTTTGACGGTCAGCCCCAGCATTTT	CASSIGFDGQPQHF
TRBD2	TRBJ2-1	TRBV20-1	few	TGCAGTGCTAGAGTTAGCGGGGGCCTGAATGAGCAGTTCTTC	CSARVSGGLNEQFF
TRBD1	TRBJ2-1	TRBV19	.	TGTGCCAGTAGTCCACGACAGGGGGCGAGAAATGAGCAGTTCTTC	CASSPRQGARNEQFF
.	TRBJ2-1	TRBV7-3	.	TGTGCCAGCAGCTCCCCGGGTAATGAGCAGTTCTTC	CASSSPGNEQFF
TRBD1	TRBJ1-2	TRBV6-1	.	TGTGCCAGCAGTACGGGGGACAGGGTGGATGGCTACACCTTC	CASSTGDRVDGYTF
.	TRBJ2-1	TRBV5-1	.	TGCGCCAGCAGCGTAGGGCCCCGAGTCCACAATGAGCAGTTCTTC	CASSVGPRVHNEQFF
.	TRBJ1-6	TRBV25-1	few	TGTGCCAGCAGCATTAGGAGGGCCGGATCACCCCTCCACTTT	CASSIRRAGSPLHF
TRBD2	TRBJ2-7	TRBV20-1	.	TGCAGTGCTCTACTAGCGGGGAGCTCCTACGAGCAGTACTTC	CSALLAGSSYEQYF
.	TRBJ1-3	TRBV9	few	TGTGCCAGCAGCGTACTTGACAACTCTGGAAACACCATATATTTT	CASSVLDNSGNTIYF
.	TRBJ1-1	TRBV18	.	TGTGCCAGCTCACCAGACAGGACCCGGAGGGTGAACACTGAAGCTTTCTTT	CASSPDRTRRVNTEAFF
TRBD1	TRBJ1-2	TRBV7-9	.	TGTGCCAGCAGCCAGTTGGTAGTAGGGGGCTTTGACTATGGCTACACCTTC	CASSQLVVGGFDYGYTF
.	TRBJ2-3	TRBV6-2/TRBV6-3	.	TGTGCCAGCAGTTACTGGGTAAAGGCAGATACGCAGTATTTT	CASSYWVKADTQYF
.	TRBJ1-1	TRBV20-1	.	TGCAGTGCGAGGGACACCGGGACGGGAATCGCTGAAGCTTTCTTT	CSARDTGTGIAEAFF
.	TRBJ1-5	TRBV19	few	TGTGCCAGTAGTATTGGCAGTTACAATCAGCCCCAGCATTTT	CASSIGSYNQPQHF
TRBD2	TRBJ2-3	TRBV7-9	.	TGTGCCAGCAGCTTAGCTTCGGGGGGAACTAGCACAGATACGCAGTATTTT	CASSLASGGTSTDTQYF
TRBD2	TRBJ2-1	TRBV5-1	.	TGCGCCAGCGCACGGGCGGGGGACTACAATGAGCAGTTCTTC	CASARAGDYNEQFF
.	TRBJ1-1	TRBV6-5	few	TGTGCCAGCAGTTCGAGCGTCACTGAAGCTTTCTTT	CASSSSVTEAFF
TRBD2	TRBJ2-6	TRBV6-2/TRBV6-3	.	TGTGCCGGGAGGGGCGCTGGGGCCAACGTCCTGACTTTC	CAGRGAGANVLTF
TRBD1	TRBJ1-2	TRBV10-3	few	TGTGCCATCAGTGAAAGGACAGGACTCAACTATGGCTACACCTTC	CAISERTGLNYGYTF
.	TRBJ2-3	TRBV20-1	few	TGCAGTGCTCCGCCGTGGGCCGCCGACACAGATACGCAGTATTTT	CSAPPWAADTDTQYF
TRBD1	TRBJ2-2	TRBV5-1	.	TGCGCCAGCAACTTGGACAGGGCGAACACCGGGGAGCTGTTTTTT	CASNLDRANTGELFF
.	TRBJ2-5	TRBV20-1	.	TGCAGTGCTACACTGTTTCAAGAGACCCAGTACTTC	CSATLFQETQYF
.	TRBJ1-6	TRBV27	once	TGTGCCAGCAGAGTCTCCCGCTCCTATAATTCACCCCTCCACTTT	CASRVSRSYNSPLHF
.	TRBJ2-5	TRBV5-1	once	TGCGCCAGCACCCCCGGGGGTGAGACCCAGTACTTC	CASTPGGETQYF
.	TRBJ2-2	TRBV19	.	TGTGCCAGTAGTATCCCATCAAGTCCCGGGGAGCTGTTTTTT	CASSIPSSPGELFF
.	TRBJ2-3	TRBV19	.	TGTGCCAGTAGTAGCTCTGGGGCCGAGGATAACTCAGATACGCAGTATTTT	CASSSSGAEDNSDTQYF
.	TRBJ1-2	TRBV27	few	TGTGCCAGCAGTACAGGGGGCTACACCTTC	CASSTGGYTF
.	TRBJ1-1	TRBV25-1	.	TGTGCCAGCAGTGAATATTTCGGCGGGAACACTGAAGCTTTCTTT	CASSEYFGGNTEAFF
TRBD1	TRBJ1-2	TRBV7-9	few	TGTGCCAGCAGCCCTGACAGGGGGGGCGGCTACACCTTC	CASSPDRGGGYTF
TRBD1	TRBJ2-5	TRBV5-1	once	TGCGCCAGCAGCTCCCGGACAGGGCGAGAGACCCAGTACTTC	CASSSRTGRETQYF
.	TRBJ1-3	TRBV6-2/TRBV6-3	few	TGTGCCAGCGTAAACAGACTCAACTCTGGAAACACCATATATTTT	CASVNRLNSGNTIYF
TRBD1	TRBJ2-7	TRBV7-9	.	TGTGCCAGCAGCTTCCGGACAGGGACCACATACGAGCAGTACTTC	CASSFRTGTTYEQYF
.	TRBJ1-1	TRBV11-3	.	TGTGCCAGCAACAGAAGAGGGGGGTCCACTGAAGCTTTCTTT	CASNRRGGSTEAFF
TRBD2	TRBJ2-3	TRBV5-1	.	TGCGCCAGCAGCGCTAGCGGGACCAGCCGCACAGATACGCAGTATTTT	CASSASGTSRTDTQYF
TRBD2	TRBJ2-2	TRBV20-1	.	TGCAGTGCTCCTAGCGGGAGGGCCACCGGGGAGCTGTTTTTT	CSAPSGRATGELFF